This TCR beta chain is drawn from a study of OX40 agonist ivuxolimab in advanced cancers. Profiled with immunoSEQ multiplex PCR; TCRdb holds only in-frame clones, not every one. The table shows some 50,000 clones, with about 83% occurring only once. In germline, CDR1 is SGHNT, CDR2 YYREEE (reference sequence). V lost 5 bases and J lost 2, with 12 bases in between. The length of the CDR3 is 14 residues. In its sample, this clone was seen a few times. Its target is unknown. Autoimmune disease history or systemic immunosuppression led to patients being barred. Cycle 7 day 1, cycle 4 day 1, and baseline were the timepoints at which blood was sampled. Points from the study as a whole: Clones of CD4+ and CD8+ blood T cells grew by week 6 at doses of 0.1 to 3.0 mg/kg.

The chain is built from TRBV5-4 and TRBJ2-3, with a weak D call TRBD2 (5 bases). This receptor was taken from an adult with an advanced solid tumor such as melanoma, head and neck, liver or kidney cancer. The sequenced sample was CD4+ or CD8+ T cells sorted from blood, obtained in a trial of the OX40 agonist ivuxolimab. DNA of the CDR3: TGTGCCAGCAGGGTAGCGACCGCCACAGATACGCAGTATTTT. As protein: CASRVATATDTQYF. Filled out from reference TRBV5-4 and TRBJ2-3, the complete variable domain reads ETGVTQSPTHLIKTRGQQVTLRCSSQSGHNTVSWYQQALGQGPQFIFQYYREEENGRGNFPPRFSGLQFPNYSSELNVNALELDDSALYLCASRVATATDTQYFGPGTRLTVL.